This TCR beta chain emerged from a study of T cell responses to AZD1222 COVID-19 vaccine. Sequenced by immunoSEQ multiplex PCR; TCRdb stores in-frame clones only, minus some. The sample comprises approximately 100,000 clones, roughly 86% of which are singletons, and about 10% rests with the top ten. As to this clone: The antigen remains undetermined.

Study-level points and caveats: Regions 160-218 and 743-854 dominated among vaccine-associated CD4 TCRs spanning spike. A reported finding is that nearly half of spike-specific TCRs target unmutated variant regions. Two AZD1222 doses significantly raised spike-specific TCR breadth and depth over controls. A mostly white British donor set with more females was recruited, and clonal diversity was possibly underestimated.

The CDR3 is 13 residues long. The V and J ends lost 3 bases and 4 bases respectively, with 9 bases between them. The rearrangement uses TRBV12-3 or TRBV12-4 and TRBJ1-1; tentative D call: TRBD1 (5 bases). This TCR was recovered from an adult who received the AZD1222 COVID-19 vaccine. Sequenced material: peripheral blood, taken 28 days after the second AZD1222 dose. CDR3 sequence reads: CASSFGGSTEAFF. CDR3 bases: TGTGCCAGCAGTTTTGGGGGTTCCACTGAAGCTTTCTTT.